The 23 T cell receptor beta chains in this list originate from one sample, sequenced in a study of blood T cell repertoires in COVID-19. Clones were read by immunoSEQ multiplex PCR, and TCRdb kept only the in-frame ones, dropping some. This sample has about 61,000 clones, with around 91% found just once. The sample consisted of peripheral blood. The receptors derive from a human donor in a cohort sampled during active COVID-19.

The chain links TRBV14 to TRBJ2-3; TRBD2 matches at 8 bases. Germline V lookup: CDR1 SGHDN, CDR2 FVKESK. The CDR3 is 15 residues long. Trimming took 1 base from V and 5 from J; bases not matched to a gene: 5. The CDR3 DNA reads TGTGCCAGCAGCCAAGGAGCGGGAGCCCAAGATACGCAGTATTTT. Translated: CASSQGAGAQDTQYF. The full variable domain, in which reference TRBV14 and TRBJ2-3 provide the parts outside the CDR3, is EAGVTQFPSHSVIEKGQTVTLRCDPISGHDNLYWYRRVMGKEIKFLLHFVKESKQDESGMPNNRFLAERTGGTYSTLKVQPAELEDSGVYFCASSQGAGAQDTQYFGPGTRLTVL.

This chain uses TRBV6-5 with TRBJ1-1, with D perhaps matching TRBD1 (5 bases). The length of the CDR3 is 15 residues. The germline V gene has CDR1 MNHEY and CDR2 SVGAGI. V was pared by 3 bases and J by 3 bases, with 14 bases between. The CDR3 sequence is CASSYLITGDTEAFF. The DNA for the CDR3 is TGTGCCAGCAGTTATCTTATCACAGGAGACACTGAAGCTTTCTTT.

This clone appeared once. V and J are TRBV6-1 and TRBJ1-2; the D gene is possibly TRBD1 (5 bases). Germline CDR1 is MNHNS and CDR2 is SASEGT. This CDR3 is built from 14 residues. The V end lost 3 bases, the J end lost 3 bases, and 11 bases lay between the germline ends. CDR3 residues: CASSDRVRHYGYTF. CDR3 in DNA: TGTGCCAGCAGTGACAGGGTACGACACTATGGCTACACCTTC.

This chain links TRBV6-2 or TRBV6-3 with TRBJ2-7; 7 nucleotides agree with TRBD2. Germline V gene sequence: CDR1 MNHEY, CDR2 SVGEGT. Trimming at V came to 6 bases and at J to 9 bases, leaving 14 bases not matched to a gene. The CDR3 totals 14 residues. The CDR3 here is CASSSRATSERQYF. CDR3 bases: TGTGCCAGCAGCTCACGGGCCACTAGCGAACGGCAGTACTTC.

This clone was found once. The chain recombines TRBV19 with TRBJ2-1, with a weak D call TRBD1 (6 bases). Germline CDR1 LNHDA, CDR2 SQIVND (reference sequence). V gave up 2 bases and J gave up 5 bases, with 10 bases separating them. The CDR3 runs 14 residues. Here the CDR3 DNA reads TGTGCCAGTAGTATAATGGGGGCGGACAATGAGCAGTTCTTC. It specifies CASSIMGADNEQFF. Looking up the rest from reference TRBV19 and TRBJ2-1 gives the full variable domain: DGGITQSPKYLFRKEGQNVTLSCEQNLNHDAMYWYRQDPGQGLRLIYYSQIVNDFQKGDIAEGYSVSREKKESFPLTVTSAQKNPTAFYLCASSIMGADNEQFFGPGTRLTVL.

The CDR3, as DNA: TGTGCCAGCAGCTTAACGGGCTCCCTCACAGATACGCAGTATTTT. This encodes CASSLTGSLTDTQYF. The chain employs TRBV7-3 and TRBJ2-3, with D unresolved. V dropped 0 bases and J dropped 2 bases, with 9 bases sitting between them. The CDR3 length is 15 residues. Germline V lookup: CDR1 SGHTA, CDR2 FQGTGA.

V usage is TRBV3-1 (or the pseudogene TRBV3-2) and J usage is TRBJ2-3; TRBD1 matches at 10 bases. V shed 3 bases, J shed 3 bases, and the junction held 6 bases outside the gene matches. Per the germline V gene, CDR1 is LGHDT and CDR2 is YNNKEL (reference sequence). This CDR3 comprises 16 residues. The CDR3 coding sequence is TGTGCCAGCAGCCAGTACGGACAGGGGGGAACAGATACGCAGTATTTT. This codes for CASSQYGQGGTDTQYF.

The chain combines TRBV2 with TRBJ1-2; D possibly corresponds to TRBD1 (6 bases). The CDR3 runs 16 residues. In germline, CDR1 is SNHLY, CDR2 FYNNEI. With 4 bases removed from V and 5 bases from J, the gap between germline ends came to 20 bases. The CDR3 DNA follows: TGTGCCAGCAGTGGAACCAGGGGCGCTCTCCCTTATGGCTACACCTTC. Amino acid sequence: CASSGTRGALPYGYTF.

This chain connects TRBV19 to TRBJ2-3; 7 nucleotides line up with TRBD1. Trimming removed 6 bases from V and 0 bases from J; junction bases left unmatched: 18. CDR1 LNHDA and CDR2 SQIVND come from the germline V gene (reference sequence). The CDR3 extends over 19 amino acids. The chain's CDR3 is CASSPRGHRSRTSTDTQYF. The CDR3 region has the DNA TGTGCCAGTAGCCCAAGGGGGCACCGGAGTAGGACTAGCACAGATACGCAGTATTTT.

This clone was found once. The V gene is TRBV5-1, the J gene TRBJ2-3; possibly TRBD2 for D (5 bases). Trimming took off 2 bases at V and 2 bases at J, with 9 bases between the two ends. Germline values: CDR1 SGHRS, CDR2 YFSETQ. The CDR3 totals 14 residues. The CDR3 DNA follows: TGCGCCAGCAGCTTAAGGACTCACACAGATACGCAGTATTTT. Amino acid sequence: CASSLRTHTDTQYF.

The chain recombines TRBV2 with TRBJ2-1; perhaps TRBD1 as D (5 bases). CDR1 SNHLY and CDR2 FYNNEI come from the germline V gene. Trimming took 5 bases from V and 13 from J, leaving 9 bases between them. The CDR3 consists of 10 residues. The DNA of the CDR3 is TGTGCCAGCAGTCCCAGGGTACAGTTCTTC. This translates into CASSPRVQFF.

The V gene is TRBV27, the J gene TRBJ2-7; 8 bases align to TRBD1. The germline V gene has CDR1 MNHEY and CDR2 SMNVEV (reference sequence). The J segment lost 4 bases and the V segment lost 2 bases, leaving 4 bases of the junction unmatched. The CDR3 loop spans 14 amino acids. In DNA form, the CDR3 reads TGTGCCAGCAGTTTACAGGACAGGGTATACGAGCAGTACTTC. Amino acid sequence: CASSLQDRVYEQYF.

J is TRBJ2-3 and V is TRBV18, with D tentatively TRBD2 (5 bases). From germline, CDR1 is KGHSH and CDR2 LQKENI. The CDR3 totals 14 residues. The germline V and J ends were trimmed by 6 bases and 4 bases, with 14 bases remaining between them. The chain's CDR3 is CASSKLVVPDTQYF. CDR3 nucleotide sequence: TGTGCCAGCTCCAAACTAGTTGTCCCAGATACGCAGTATTTT.

The chain combines TRBV5-4 with TRBJ2-7; the match to TRBD1 covers 9 bases. This CDR3 contains 15 residues. The germline CDR1 and CDR2 sequences are SGHNT and YYREEE (reference sequence). With 5 bases clipped from V and 2 bases from J, the junction kept 8 bases outside the gene matches. The CDR3 nucleotides read TGTGCCAGCAGTCCTTCCGGGACAGGGCCCTACGAGCAGTACTTC. The encoded protein is CASSPSGTGPYEQYF.

The chain uses TRBV6-5 and TRBJ2-7; 9 bases align to TRBD1. CDR3 size: 14 residues. Germline assignment: CDR1 MNHEY and CDR2 SVGAGI. After removal of 6 bases from V and 6 bases from J, the junction contained 9 bases not matched to a gene. The CDR3 nucleotides read TGTGCCAGCAGATCCGGGACAGGGAACGTCGAGCAGTACTTC. It translates to CASRSGTGNVEQYF.

V is TRBV6-5 and J is TRBJ1-2, with 7 bases fitting TRBD1. The germline gives CDR1 MNHEY, CDR2 SVGAGI. The V segment lost 5 bases and the J segment 7 bases; nucleotides outside the gene matches: 13. The CDR3 extends over 15 amino acids. The CDR3 nucleotides are TGTGCCAGCAGTCCGCACAGGGGTGAAGGGTCTGGCTACACCTTC. It translates to CASSPHRGEGSGYTF.

The chain joins TRBV6-6 to TRBJ1-5; perhaps TRBD1 as D (5 bases). This CDR3 comprises 15 residues. Germline V gene data show CDR1 as MNHNY and CDR2 as SVGAGI (reference sequence). Trimming shortened V by 2 bases and J by 2 bases, and 10 bases separated the two germline ends. CDR3 nucleotides: TGTGCCAGCAGTTACGGCGGGGACGGCAATCAGCCCCAGCATTTT. Protein product: CASSYGGDGNQPQHF.

This chain links TRBV6-5 with TRBJ2-1; D unclear. Per the germline V gene, CDR1 is MNHEY and CDR2 is SVGAGI. The CDR3 covers 14 residues. Trimming cost V 4 bases and J 4 bases, with 11 bases left between them. In nucleotides, the CDR3 is TGTGCCAGCAGTTTCTCGTCCTTATACAATGAGCAGTTCTTC. Translation gives CASSFSSLYNEQFF.

This rearrangement joins TRBV9 to TRBJ2-5; TRBD1 is a possible D gene (6 bases). This CDR3 comprises 14 residues. Germline assignment: CDR1 SGDLS and CDR2 YYNGEE. V lost 0 bases and J 5 bases, leaving 11 bases between the germline ends. CDR3 DNA sequence: TGTGCCAGCAGCGTAGGGGGCAGGGGTGAGACCCAGTACTTC. Its protein is CASSVGGRGETQYF.

J is TRBJ1-5 and V is TRBV2, with D maybe TRBD1 (5 bases). Trimming removed 3 bases at V and 6 bases at J, with 9 bases between. The CDR3 is 13 amino acids. CDR1 and CDR2 (germline): SNHLY, FYNNEI. The CDR3 DNA is TGTGCCAGCAGTGAGTGGGGCGGTCAGCCCCAGCATTTT. Encoded protein: CASSEWGGQPQHF.

This chain connects TRBV7-2 to TRBJ2-5; a possible D gene is TRBD1 (6 bases). CDR3 length: 14 amino acids. Trimming shortened V by 5 bases and J by 5 bases, and 15 bases separated the two germline ends. Germline CDR1 and CDR2: SGHTA and FQGNSA. The CDR3 DNA sequence: TGTGCCAGCAGCGCAGCAGGGGTCCGGGAGACCCAGTACTTC. It codes for CASSAAGVRETQYF. The variable domain in full, completed from reference TRBV7-2 and TRBJ2-5, reads GAGVSQSPSNKVTEKGKDVELRCDPISGHTALYWYRQSLGQGLEFLIYFQGNSAPDKSGLPSDRFSAERTGGSVSTLTIQRTQQEDSAVYLCASSAAGVRETQYFGPGTRLLVL.

This chain's CDR3 is CASSGTGTSEGELFF. CDR3 DNA: TGCGCCAGCAGCGGAACGGGGACTAGCGAGGGGGAGCTGTTTTTT. The chain recombines TRBV5-1 with TRBJ2-2; TRBD2 agrees at 10 bases. The V segment lost 4 bases and the J segment 8 bases; nucleotides outside the gene matches: 8. The CDR3 loop spans 15 amino acids. The V gene's germline CDR1 is SGHRS and CDR2 YFSETQ.

This rearrangement joins TRBV23-1 to TRBJ2-7; 7 bases align to TRBD2. TRBV23-1 belongs to the ORF category, with a function that is uncertain. J gave up 7 bases and V 7 bases, and 13 bases lay outside the gene matches. This CDR3 has 14 amino acids. This CDR3 is CASTRQGAGWEQYF. The CDR3 region has the DNA TGCGCCAGCACTCGTCAGGGAGCGGGGTGGGAGCAGTACTTC.